A single sample gave rise to the 14 T cell receptor beta chains below, sequenced in a study of monozygotic twins with inflammatory bowel disease. TCRdb reanalyzed the 5' RACE reads, giving one entry per CDR3 protein sequence and no DNA. The data show around 450,000 distinct CDR3 sequences, and the top ten clones hold about 2.2%. The sample comprised blood. The receptors were sampled from a human donor with ulcerative colitis or Crohn's disease, or a healthy co-twin of an affected twin (not recorded which).

This sequence joins TRBV4-2 and TRBJ2-1; the D call from TCRdb, TRBD2, cannot be confirmed without DNA. Per germline, CDR1 LGHNA and CDR2 YNFKEQ. The CDR3 is 13 amino acids. The CDR3 loop reads CASSQELADEQFF.

The gene calls are TRBV6-5 and TRBJ1-4. Germline V gene lookup returns CDR1 MNHEY and CDR2 SVGAGI. The CDR3 length is 13 residues. The CDR3 sequence: CASRGRVHEKLFF.

The rearrangement links TRBV20-1 to TRBJ2-7; TCRdb names TRBD2, which stays unverified in the absence of DNA. CDR1 is DFQATT and CDR2 is SNEGSKA in the germline V gene (reference sequence). The CDR3 covers 13 residues. CDR3: CSAPSWERGEQYF.

The J gene is TRBJ1-1, the V gene TRBV19; TCRdb lists TRBD1, though no DNA is available to test this call. Germline lookup yields CDR1 LNHDA and CDR2 SQIVND (reference sequence). CDR3 length: 15 residues. CDR3 residues: CASSMGQGVVAEAFF.

The V call is TRBV7-2, the J call TRBJ2-1; TCRdb picks TRBD2, but there is no DNA to check that call. Germline CDR1 SGHTA, CDR2 FQGNSA. The CDR3 is 14 amino acids. The CDR3 spells CASSPGLVFNEQFF.

This chain's CDR3 is CASSIGTGSETQYF. The V and J genes are TRBV19 and TRBJ2-5; TCRdb calls TRBD1, which cannot be checked without DNA. The germline gives CDR1 LNHDA, CDR2 SQIVND (reference sequence). The CDR3 is made up of 14 amino acids.

The chain joins TRBV25-1 to TRBJ2-7; no DNA is available, so the TRBD2 call from TCRdb remains unchecked. The CDR3 spans 13 residues. Germline V CDR1 and CDR2: MGHDK, SYGVNS. This CDR3 is CASSPQGLKEQYF.

The chain couples TRBV7-2 to TRBJ1-4. From germline, CDR1 is SGHTA and CDR2 FQGNSA. CDR3 length: 15 amino acids. The CDR3 protein is CASSLILTTNEKLFF.

The chain uses TRBV30 and TRBJ1-1. The CDR3 is 15 residues long. CDR1 GTSNPN and CDR2 SVGIG come from the germline V gene (reference sequence). The CDR3 loop is CAWSQKGARNTEAFF.

The chain is built from TRBV27 and TRBJ2-5; TCRdb's D call, TRBD1, is unchecked because there is no DNA. This CDR3 comprises 15 residues. Germline V CDR1 and CDR2: MNHEY, SMNVEV (reference sequence). The CDR3 protein is CASSFGTGHPETQYF.

The CDR3 reads CASSQDISYGYTF. The chain is built from TRBV12-3 or TRBV12-4 and TRBJ1-2; checking the TCRdb D call of TRBD1 is not possible without DNA. The CDR3 has 13 amino acids.

The V gene is TRBV5-1, the J gene TRBJ2-1; TCRdb calls TRBD1, which cannot be checked without DNA. The CDR3 length is 14 residues. The germline gives CDR1 SGHRS, CDR2 YFSETQ. This CDR3 is CASSLTVGDNEQFF.

The rearrangement links TRBV20-1 to TRBJ2-1; TCRdb reports TRBD2, a call that lacks DNA to check it against. The germline gives CDR1 DFQATT, CDR2 SNEGSKA (reference sequence). CDR3 length: 17 residues. The CDR3 here is CSARWLAGERSYNEQFF.

V gene TRBV6-6 combines with J gene TRBJ2-7; TCRdb gives TRBD1 as the D gene, but with no DNA this cannot be confirmed. The CDR3 has 12 residues. In germline, CDR1 is MNHNY, CDR2 SVGAGI (reference sequence). Here the CDR3 reads CATETGNYEQYF.